These 18 T cell receptor beta chains were all obtained from the same sample, sequenced in a study of cytomegalovirus exposure and HLA in healthy donors. The PCR made use of 60 Vbeta and 13 Jbeta primers. The assay was immunoSEQ multiplex PCR, and TCRdb's table has in-frame clones only and misses some. The data contain 180,000 or so clones, 65% to 85% of them singletons. The specimen sequenced was PBMCs. The receptors originated from a girl aged 5-17 years in good health and CMV-seropositive.

This clone was detected a few times. The genes are TRBV27 and TRBJ2-7; D gene uncertain. V dropped 3 bases and J dropped 4 bases, with 7 bases sitting between them. This CDR3 has 12 amino acids. Germline CDR1 is MNHEY and CDR2 is SMNVEV (reference sequence). CDR3 DNA sequence: TGTGCCAGCAGTTTTCGAGGATACGAGCAGTACTTC. This encodes CASSFRGYEQYF.

The chain is built from TRBV5-1 and TRBJ2-1; the match to TRBD2 covers 11 bases. The V and J ends lost 4 bases and 11 bases, in that order; junction bases with no gene match: 5. The germline gives CDR1 SGHRS, CDR2 YFSETQ. The CDR3 length is 13 residues. In DNA, the CDR3 is TGCGCCAGCAGCACCCTAGCGGGGGGTCAGCAGTTCTTC. This translates into CASSTLAGGQQFF.

V is TRBV2 and J is TRBJ2-5; no clear D. V was cut by 7 bases and J by 3 bases, with 6 bases left in between. This CDR3 is 11 amino acids long. Germline V gene lookup returns CDR1 SNHLY and CDR2 FYNNEI. CDR3 sequence reads: CASTLKETQYF. As DNA, the CDR3 is TGTGCCAGCACACTCAAAGAGACCCAGTACTTC.

The chain couples TRBV5-1 to TRBJ2-3, with 10 bases lining up with TRBD2. V shed 5 bases, J shed 3 bases, and the junction held 9 bases outside the gene matches. CDR1 and CDR2 (germline): SGHRS, YFSETQ. This CDR3 contains 16 residues. Here the CDR3 DNA reads TGCGCCAGCAGTTCCGGACTAGCGGAGGATACAGATACGCAGTATTTT. It specifies CASSSGLAEDTDTQYF.

The J gene is TRBJ2-1, the V gene TRBV21-1; TRBD2, the table's D call, lacks a check against the DNA. TRBV21-1 is given as a pseudogene. The CDR3 length is 18 residues. CDR3 in amino acids: CASSKGDASGRANNEQFF. CDR3 nucleotides: TGTGCCAGCAGCAAAGGGGATGCTAGCGGGAGGGCCAACAATGAGCAGTTCTTC.

The chain recombines TRBV10-2 with TRBJ1-4; D not certain. Germline CDR1 and CDR2: WSHSY and SAAADI. This CDR3 region has 12 residues. Trimming took 2 bases from V and 10 from J, leaving 8 bases between them. The CDR3, as DNA: TGCGCCAGCAGTGAGCGGGTGGGAAAACTGTTTTTT. This gives the protein CASSERVGKLFF.

This chain links TRBV27 with TRBJ1-5; D might be TRBD1 (6 bases). The CDR3 covers 17 residues. V was trimmed by 5 bases and J by 6 bases, leaving 23 bases between them. The germline CDR1 and CDR2 sequences are MNHEY and SMNVEV (reference sequence). The CDR3 bases are TGTGCCAGCAGTCCCCGAGGGGGACCGGTAGGATTTCAGCCCCAGCATTTT. Encoded protein: CASSPRGGPVGFQPQHF.

The count of this clone is one. CDR3 amino acids: CAWSKGKNYGYTF. The CDR3 bases are TGTGCCTGGAGTAAGGGGAAAAACTATGGCTACACCTTC. The chain links TRBV30 to TRBJ1-2, with D possibly being TRBD1 (5 bases). The CDR3 extends over 13 amino acids. The V gene's germline CDR1 is GTSNPN and CDR2 SVGIG (reference sequence). Between the trimmed V and J ends, which lost 2 bases and 2 bases, there was a span of 9 bases.

The J gene is TRBJ1-4, the V gene TRBV5-5, with TRBD1 matching over 7 bases. The CDR3 has 15 residues. Per germline, CDR1 SGHKS and CDR2 YYEKEE (reference sequence). The trim removed 0 bases at V and 4 bases at J, leaving 3 bases unmatched. CDR3 nucleotides: TGTGCCAGCAGCTTGGGGCACAGGGGTAATGAAAAACTGTTTTTT. Its protein is CASSLGHRGNEKLFF.

The CDR3 loop reads CASSVTGTEYNEQFF. CDR3 DNA sequence: TGTGCCAGCAGCGTTACCGGGACAGAGTACAATGAGCAGTTCTTC. The rearrangement joins TRBV7-8 to TRBJ2-1; 7 nucleotides match TRBD1. Germline CDR1 and CDR2: SGHVS and FQNEAQ. V trimming: 5 bases; J trimming: 4 bases; junction bases outside the gene matches: 8. This CDR3 region has 15 residues.

The rearrangement uses TRBV29-1 and TRBJ2-5; TRBD1 might be the D (5 bases). The V and J ends lost 0 bases and 2 bases respectively, with 13 bases between them. The CDR3 totals 15 residues. Germline V gene sequence: CDR1 SQVTM, CDR2 ANQGSEA. Here the CDR3 reads CSVEDPLRQQETQYF. The CDR3 bases are TGCAGCGTTGAAGATCCCCTTCGACAGCAAGAGACCCAGTACTTC.

This clone has just a few counts. This CDR3 is CAISEGGSGRKTDTQYF. The CDR3 coding sequence is TGTGCCATCAGTGAGGGGGGTAGCGGGAGAAAGACAGATACGCAGTATTTT. The rearrangement links TRBV10-3 to TRBJ2-3; 9 bases match TRBD2. After removal of 2 bases from V and 3 bases from J, the junction contained 9 bases not matched to a gene. Germline CDR1 and CDR2: ENHRY and SYGVKD. The length of the CDR3 is 17 residues.

The rearrangement uses TRBV29-1 and TRBJ2-1; D is ambiguous. Germline CDR1 reads SQVTM; CDR2 reads ANQGSEA. The CDR3 covers 11 residues. V gave up 7 bases and J gave up 4 bases, with 8 bases separating them. The CDR3 spells CSDFRYNEQFF. The CDR3 nucleotides are TGCAGCGACTTCAGGTACAATGAGCAGTTCTTC.

The chain links TRBV4-1 to TRBJ2-3; 7 bases fit TRBD2. Germline CDR1 reads MGHRA; CDR2 reads YSYEKL. Trimming removed 0 bases from V and 4 bases from J; junction bases left unmatched: 10. The CDR3 has 17 amino acids. The CDR3 loop reads CASSQDPRGGSADTQYF. The DNA of the CDR3 is TGCGCCAGCAGCCAAGATCCACGCGGCGGGAGCGCAGATACGCAGTATTTT.

The genes are TRBV7-9 and TRBJ1-3, with TRBD1 identical over 9 bases. Germline CDR1 reads SEHNR; CDR2 reads FQNEAQ (reference sequence). The CDR3 totals 17 residues. V shed 3 bases and J 0 bases; nucleotides not matched to a gene: 6. The DNA for the CDR3 is TGTGCCAGCAGCTTGTATTGGACAGGGGCCTCTGGAAACACCATATATTTT. Translated, it gives CASSLYWTGASGNTIYF.

This clone was seen only a few times. The V call is TRBV23-1, the J call TRBJ2-7, with D possibly being TRBD2 (6 bases). TRBV23-1 is treated as an ORF (open reading frame) with a function not yet certain. The CDR3 totals 16 residues. The ends were cut back, 3 bases at V and 1 base at J, with 16 bases in the middle. Written as DNA, the CDR3 is TGCGCCAGCAGTCAGATCAAGGGACTGCAGTCCTACGAGCAGTACTTC. This sequence encodes CASSQIKGLQSYEQYF.

V is TRBV5-5 and J is TRBJ1-2; 8 bases line up with TRBD1. CDR3 size: 15 residues. Germline lookup yields CDR1 SGHKS and CDR2 YYEKEE (reference sequence). The trim removed 0 bases at V and 3 bases at J, leaving 4 bases unmatched. DNA of the CDR3: TGTGCCAGCAGCTTGGCGACGACAGGGGACTATGGCTACACCTTC. Translating gives CASSLATTGDYGYTF.

This sequence joins TRBV6-5 and TRBJ2-1; 8 positions agree with TRBD2. The germline V gene has CDR1 MNHEY and CDR2 SVGAGI. This CDR3 has 14 amino acids. With 7 bases clipped from V and 3 bases from J, the junction kept 5 bases outside the gene matches. The CDR3, as DNA: TGTGCCAGCACTCGAGCGGGAGTCTACAATGAGCAGTTCTTC. Translation gives CASTRAGVYNEQFF.